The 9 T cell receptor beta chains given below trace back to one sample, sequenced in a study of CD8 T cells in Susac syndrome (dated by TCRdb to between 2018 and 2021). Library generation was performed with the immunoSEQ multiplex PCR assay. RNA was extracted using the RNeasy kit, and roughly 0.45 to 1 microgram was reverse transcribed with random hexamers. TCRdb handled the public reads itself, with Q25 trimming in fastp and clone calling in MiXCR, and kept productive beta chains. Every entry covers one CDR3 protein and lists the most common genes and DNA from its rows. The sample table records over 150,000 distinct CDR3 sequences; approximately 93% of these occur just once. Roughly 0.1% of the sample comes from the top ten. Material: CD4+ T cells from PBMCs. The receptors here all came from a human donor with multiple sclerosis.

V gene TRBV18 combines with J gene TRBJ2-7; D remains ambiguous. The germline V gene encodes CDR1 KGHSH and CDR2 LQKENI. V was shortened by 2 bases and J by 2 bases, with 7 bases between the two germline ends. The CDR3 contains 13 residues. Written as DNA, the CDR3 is TGTGCCAGCTCACCAGCGGCAGCCTACGAGCAGTACTTC. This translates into CASSPAAAYEQYF.

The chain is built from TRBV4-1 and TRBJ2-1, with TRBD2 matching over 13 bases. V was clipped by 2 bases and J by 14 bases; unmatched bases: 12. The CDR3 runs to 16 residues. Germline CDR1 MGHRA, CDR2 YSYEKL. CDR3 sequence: CASSQTTSGGALAKFF. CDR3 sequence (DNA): TGCGCCAGCAGCCAAACTACTAGCGGGGGGGCTCTCGCTAAGTTCTTC.

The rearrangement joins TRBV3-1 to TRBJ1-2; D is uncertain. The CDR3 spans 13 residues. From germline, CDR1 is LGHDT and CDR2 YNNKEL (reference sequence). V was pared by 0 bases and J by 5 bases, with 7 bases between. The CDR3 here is CASSQEGRYGYTF. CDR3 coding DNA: TGTGCCAGCAGCCAAGAGGGCAGGTATGGCTACACCTTC.

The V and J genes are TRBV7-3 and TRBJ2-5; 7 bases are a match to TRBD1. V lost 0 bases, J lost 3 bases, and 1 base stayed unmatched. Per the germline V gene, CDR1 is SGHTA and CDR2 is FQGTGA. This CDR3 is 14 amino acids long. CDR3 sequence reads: CASSLTGGKETQYF. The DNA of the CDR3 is TGTGCCAGCAGCTTAACAGGGGGCAAAGAGACCCAGTACTTC.

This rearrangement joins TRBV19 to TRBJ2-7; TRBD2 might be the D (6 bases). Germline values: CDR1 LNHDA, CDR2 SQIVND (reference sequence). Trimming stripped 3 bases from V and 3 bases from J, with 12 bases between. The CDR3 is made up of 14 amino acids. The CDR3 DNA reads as TGTGCCAGTAGTATTGCGGGACTCGACTACGAGCAGTACTTC. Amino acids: CASSIAGLDYEQYF.

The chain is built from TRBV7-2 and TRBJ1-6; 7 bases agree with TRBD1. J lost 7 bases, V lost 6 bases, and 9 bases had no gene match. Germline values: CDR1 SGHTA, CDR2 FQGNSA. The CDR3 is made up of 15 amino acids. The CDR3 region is CASSYSGTANSPLHF. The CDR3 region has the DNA TGTGCCAGCAGTTACTCCGGGACAGCGAATTCACCCCTCCACTTT.

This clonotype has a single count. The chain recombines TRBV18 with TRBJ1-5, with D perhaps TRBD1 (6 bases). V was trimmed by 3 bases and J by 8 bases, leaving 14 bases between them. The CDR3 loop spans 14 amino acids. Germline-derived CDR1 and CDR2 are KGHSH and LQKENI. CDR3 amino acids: CASSPRQEKEPQHF. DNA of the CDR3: TGTGCCAGCTCACCCCGACAGGAAAAGGAGCCCCAGCATTTT.

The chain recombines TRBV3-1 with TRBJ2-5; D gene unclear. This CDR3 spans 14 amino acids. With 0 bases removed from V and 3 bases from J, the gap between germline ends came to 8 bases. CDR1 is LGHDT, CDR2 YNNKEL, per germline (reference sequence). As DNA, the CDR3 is TGTGCCAGCAGCCAAGAGGGGAAAGAAGAGACCCAGTACTTC. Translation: CASSQEGKEETQYF.

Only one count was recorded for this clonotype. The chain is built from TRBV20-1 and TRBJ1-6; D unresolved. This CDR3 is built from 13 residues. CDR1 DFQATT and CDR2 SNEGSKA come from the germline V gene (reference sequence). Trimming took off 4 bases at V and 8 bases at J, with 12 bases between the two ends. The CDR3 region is CSAKNRLDSPLHF. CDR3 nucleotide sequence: TGCAGTGCTAAGAACCGCTTAGATTCACCCCTCCACTTT.